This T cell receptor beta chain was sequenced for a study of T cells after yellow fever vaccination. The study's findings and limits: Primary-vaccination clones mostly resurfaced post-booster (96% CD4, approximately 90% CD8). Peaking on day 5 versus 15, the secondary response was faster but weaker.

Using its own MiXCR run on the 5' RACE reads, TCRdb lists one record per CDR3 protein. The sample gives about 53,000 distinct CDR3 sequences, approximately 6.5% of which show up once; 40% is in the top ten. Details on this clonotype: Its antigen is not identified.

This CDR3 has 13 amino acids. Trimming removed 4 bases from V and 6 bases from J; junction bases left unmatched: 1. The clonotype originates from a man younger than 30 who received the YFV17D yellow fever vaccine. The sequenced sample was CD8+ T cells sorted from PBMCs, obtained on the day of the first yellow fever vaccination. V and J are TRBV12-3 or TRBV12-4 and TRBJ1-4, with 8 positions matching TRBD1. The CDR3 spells CASSSTGDEKLFF. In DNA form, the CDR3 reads TGTGCCAGCAGTTCGACAGGGGATGAAAAACTGTTTTTT.